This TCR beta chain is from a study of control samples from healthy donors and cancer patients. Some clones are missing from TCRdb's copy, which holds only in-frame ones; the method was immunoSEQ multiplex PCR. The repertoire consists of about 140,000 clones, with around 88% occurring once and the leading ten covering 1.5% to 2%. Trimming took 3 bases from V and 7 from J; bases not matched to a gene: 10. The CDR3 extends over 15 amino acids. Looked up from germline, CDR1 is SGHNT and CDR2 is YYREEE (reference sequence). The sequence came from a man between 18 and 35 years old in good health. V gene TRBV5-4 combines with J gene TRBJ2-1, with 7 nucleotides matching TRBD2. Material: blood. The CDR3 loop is CASSSWAGVINEQFF. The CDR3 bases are TGTGCCAGCAGCTCCTGGGCGGGGGTGATAAATGAGCAGTTCTTC.